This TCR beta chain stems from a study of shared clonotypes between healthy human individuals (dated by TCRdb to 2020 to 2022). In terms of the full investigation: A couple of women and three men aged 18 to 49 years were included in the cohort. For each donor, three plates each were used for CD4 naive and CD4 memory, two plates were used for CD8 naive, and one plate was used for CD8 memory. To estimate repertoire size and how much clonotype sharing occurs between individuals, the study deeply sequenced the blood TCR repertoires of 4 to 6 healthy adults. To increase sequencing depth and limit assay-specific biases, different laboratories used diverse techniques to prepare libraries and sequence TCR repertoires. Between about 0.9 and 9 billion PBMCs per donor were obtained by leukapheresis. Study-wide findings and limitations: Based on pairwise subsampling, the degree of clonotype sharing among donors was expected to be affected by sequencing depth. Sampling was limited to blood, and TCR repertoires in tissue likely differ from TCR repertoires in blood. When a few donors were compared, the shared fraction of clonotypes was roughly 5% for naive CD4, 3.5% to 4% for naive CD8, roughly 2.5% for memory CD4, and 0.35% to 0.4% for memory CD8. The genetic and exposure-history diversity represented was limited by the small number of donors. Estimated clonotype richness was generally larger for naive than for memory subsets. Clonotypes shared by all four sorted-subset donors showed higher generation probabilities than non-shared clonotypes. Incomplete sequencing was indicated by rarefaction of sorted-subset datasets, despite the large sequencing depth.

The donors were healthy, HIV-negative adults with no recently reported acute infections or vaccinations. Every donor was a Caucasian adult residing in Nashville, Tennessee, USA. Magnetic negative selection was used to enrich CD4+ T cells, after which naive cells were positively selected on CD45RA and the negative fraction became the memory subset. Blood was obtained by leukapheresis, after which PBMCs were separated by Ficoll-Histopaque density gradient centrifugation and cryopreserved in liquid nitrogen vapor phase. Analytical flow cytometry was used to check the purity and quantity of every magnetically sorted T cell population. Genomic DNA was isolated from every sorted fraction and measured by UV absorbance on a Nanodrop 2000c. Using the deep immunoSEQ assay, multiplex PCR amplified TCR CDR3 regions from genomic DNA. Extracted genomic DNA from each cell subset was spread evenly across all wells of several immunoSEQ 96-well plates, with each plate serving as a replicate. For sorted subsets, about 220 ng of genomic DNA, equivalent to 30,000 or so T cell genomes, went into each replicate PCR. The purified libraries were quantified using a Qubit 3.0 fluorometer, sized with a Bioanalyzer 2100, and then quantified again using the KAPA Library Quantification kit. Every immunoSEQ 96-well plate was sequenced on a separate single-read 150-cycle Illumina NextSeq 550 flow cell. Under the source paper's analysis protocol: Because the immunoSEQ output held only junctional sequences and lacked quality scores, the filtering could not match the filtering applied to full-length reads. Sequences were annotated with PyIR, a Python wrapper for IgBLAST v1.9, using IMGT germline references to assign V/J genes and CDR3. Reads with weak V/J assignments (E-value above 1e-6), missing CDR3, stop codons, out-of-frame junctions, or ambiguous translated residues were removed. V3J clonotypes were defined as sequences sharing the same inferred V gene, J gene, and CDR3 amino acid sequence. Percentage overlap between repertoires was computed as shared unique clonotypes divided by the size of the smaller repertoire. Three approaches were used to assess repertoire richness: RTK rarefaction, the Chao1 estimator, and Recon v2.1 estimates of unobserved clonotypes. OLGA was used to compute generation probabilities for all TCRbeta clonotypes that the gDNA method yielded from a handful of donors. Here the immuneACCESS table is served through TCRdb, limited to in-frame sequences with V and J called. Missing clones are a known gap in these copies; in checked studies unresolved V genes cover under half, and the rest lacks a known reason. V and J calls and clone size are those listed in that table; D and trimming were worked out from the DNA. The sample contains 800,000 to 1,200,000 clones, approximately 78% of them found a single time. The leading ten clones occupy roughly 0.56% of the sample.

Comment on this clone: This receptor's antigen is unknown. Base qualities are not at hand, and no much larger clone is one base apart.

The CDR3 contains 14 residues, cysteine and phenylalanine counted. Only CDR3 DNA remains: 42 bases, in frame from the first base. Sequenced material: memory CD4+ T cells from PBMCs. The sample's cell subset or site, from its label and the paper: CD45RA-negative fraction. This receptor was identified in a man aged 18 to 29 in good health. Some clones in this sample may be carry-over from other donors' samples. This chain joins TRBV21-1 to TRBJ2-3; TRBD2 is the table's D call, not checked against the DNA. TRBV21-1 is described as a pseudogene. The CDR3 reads CASSKQRGTDTQYF. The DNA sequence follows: TGTGCCAGCAGCAAACAGCGCGGCACAGATACGCAGTATTTT.